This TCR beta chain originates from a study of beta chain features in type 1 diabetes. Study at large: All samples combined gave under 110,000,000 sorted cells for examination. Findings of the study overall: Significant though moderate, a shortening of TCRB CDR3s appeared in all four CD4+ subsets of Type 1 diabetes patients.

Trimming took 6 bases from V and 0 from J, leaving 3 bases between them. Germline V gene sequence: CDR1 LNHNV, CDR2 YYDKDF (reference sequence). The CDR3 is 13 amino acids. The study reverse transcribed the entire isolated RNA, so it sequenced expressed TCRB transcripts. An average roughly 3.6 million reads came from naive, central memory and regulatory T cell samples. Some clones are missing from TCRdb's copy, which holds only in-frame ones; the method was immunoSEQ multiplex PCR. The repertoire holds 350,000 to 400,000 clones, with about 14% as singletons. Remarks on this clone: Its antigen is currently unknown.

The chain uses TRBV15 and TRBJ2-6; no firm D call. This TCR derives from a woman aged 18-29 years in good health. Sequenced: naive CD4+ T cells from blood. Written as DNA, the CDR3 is TGTGCCACCAGTTACTCTGGGGCCAACGTCCTGACTTTC. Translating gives CATSYSGANVLTF.